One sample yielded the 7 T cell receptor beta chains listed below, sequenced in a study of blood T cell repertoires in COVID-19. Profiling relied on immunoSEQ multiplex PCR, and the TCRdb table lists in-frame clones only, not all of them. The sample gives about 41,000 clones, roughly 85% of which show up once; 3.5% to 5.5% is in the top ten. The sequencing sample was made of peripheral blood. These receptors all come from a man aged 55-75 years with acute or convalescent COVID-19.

In DNA, the CDR3 is TGTGCCAGTCGCCTTACAGGGGACAGGACAAATTCACCCCTCCACTTT. Protein sequence: CASRLTGDRTNSPLHF. V usage is TRBV19 and J usage is TRBJ1-6, with 8 bases aligning to TRBD1. This CDR3 comprises 16 residues. The germline CDR1 and CDR2 sequences are LNHDA and SQIVND (reference sequence). The V and J ends lost 8 bases and 7 bases, in that order; junction bases with no gene match: 13.

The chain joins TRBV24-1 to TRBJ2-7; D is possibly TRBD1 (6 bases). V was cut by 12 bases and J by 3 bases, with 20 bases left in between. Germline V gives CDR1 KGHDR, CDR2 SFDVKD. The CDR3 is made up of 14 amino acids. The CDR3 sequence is CAATPGALVYEQYF. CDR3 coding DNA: TGTGCCGCGACCCCAGGGGCGCTGGTCTACGAGCAGTACTTC.

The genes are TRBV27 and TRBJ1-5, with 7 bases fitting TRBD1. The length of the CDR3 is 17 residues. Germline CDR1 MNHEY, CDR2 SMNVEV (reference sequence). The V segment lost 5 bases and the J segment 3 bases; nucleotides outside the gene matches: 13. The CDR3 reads CASSPWTGTEPNQPQHF. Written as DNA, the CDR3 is TGTGCCAGCAGTCCGTGGACAGGTACTGAACCCAATCAGCCCCAGCATTTT.

The CDR3 here is CASSPGQSTNEKLFF. The DNA of the CDR3 is TGTGCCAGCAGCCCGGGACAGTCAACTAATGAAAAACTGTTTTTT. The genes are TRBV3-1 (or the pseudogene TRBV3-2) and TRBJ1-4; 7 positions agree with TRBD1. Germline CDR1 and CDR2: LGHDT and YNNKEL (reference sequence). The CDR3 length is 15 residues. V gave up 4 bases and J gave up 0 bases; unmatched junction bases: 2.

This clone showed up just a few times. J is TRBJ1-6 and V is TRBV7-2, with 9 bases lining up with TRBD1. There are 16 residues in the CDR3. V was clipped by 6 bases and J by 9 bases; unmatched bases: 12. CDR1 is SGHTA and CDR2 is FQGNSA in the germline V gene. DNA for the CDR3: TGTGCCAGCAGGGTTGGGACAGGGACGTTGCCTTCACCCCTCCACTTT. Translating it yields CASRVGTGTLPSPLHF.

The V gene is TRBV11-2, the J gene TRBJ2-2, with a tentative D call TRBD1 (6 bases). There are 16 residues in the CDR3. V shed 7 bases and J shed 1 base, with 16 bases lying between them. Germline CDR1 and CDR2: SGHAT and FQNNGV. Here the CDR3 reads CASTRQLTGNTGELFF. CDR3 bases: TGTGCCAGCACCCGACAGTTGACAGGGAACACCGGGGAGCTGTTTTTT. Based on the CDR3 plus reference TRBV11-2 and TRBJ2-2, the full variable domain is EAGVAQSPRYKIIEKRQSVAFWCNPISGHATLYWYQQILGQGPKLLIQFQNNGVVDDSQLPKDRFSAERLKGVDSTLKIQPAKLEDSAVYLCASTRQLTGNTGELFFGEGSRLTVL.

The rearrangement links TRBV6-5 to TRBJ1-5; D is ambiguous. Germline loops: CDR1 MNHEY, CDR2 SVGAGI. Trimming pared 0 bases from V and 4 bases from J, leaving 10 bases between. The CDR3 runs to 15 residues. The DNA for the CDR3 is TGTGCCAGCAGTTACTCGTGGACGGGGAATCAGCCCCAGCATTTT. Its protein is CASSYSWTGNQPQHF.